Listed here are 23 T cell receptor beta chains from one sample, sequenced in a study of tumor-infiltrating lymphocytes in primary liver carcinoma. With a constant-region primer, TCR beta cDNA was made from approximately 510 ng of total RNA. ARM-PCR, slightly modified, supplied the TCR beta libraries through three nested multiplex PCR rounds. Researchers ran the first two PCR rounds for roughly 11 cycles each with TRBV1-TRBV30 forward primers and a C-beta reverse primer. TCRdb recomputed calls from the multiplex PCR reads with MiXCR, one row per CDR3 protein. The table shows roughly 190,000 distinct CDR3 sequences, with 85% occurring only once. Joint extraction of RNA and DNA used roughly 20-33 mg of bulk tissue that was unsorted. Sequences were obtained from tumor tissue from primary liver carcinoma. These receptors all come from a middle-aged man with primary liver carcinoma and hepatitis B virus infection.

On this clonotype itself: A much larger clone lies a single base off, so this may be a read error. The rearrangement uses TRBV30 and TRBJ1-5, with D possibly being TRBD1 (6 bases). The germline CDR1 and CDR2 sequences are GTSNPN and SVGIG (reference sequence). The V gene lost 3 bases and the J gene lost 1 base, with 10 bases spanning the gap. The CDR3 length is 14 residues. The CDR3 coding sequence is TGTGCCTGGAGCCATGGACAGAGCAATCAGCCCCAGCATTTT. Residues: CAWSHGQSNQPQHF.

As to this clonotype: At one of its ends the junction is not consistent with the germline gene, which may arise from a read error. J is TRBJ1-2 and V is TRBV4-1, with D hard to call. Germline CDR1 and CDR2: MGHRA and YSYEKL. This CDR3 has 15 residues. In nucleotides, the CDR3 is TGCACCAGCAGCCAAGATGTCAGCCCTAATATTGGTTACACCTTC. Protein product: CTSSQDVSPNIGYTF.

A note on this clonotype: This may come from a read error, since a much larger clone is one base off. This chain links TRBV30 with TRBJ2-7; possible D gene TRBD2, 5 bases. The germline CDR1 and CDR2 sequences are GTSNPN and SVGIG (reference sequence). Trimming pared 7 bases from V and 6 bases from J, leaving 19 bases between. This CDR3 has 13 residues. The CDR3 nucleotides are TGTGCCTCCTCTCGGGATTCTCCCTGCGAGCAGTACTTC. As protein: CASSRDSPCEQYF.

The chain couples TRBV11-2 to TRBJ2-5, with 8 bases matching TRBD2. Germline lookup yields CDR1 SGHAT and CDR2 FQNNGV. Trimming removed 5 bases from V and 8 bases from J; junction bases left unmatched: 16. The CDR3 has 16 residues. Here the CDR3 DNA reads TGTGCCAGCAGCCCAACCTTTTTAGCGGGAACAGAAACCCAGTACTTC. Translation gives CASSPTFLAGTETQYF.

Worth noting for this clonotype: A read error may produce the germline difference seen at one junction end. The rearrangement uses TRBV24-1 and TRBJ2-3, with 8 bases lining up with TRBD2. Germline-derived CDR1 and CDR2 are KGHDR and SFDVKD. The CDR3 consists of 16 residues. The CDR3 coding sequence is TGTACCACCAGTGGGAGGGGAACGACTAGCGCAGATACGCAGTATTTT. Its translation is CTTSGRGTTSADTQYF.

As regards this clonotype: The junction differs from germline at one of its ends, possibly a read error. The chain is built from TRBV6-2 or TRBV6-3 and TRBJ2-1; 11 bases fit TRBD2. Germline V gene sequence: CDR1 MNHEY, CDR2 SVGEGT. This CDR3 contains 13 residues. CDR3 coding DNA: TGTGCCAGCAGGACTAGCGGGATCGGTGAGGAGATCTTC. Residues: CASRTSGIGEEIF.

The CDR3: CSVEVGPAGRVYNEQFF. As DNA, the CDR3 is TGCAGCGTTGAAGTTGGACCAGCGGGACGGGTCTACAATGAGCAGTTCTTC. V usage is TRBV29-1 and J usage is TRBJ2-1; 7 bases agree with TRBD2. Looked up from germline, CDR1 is SQVTM and CDR2 is ANQGSEA. V trimming: 1 base; J trimming: 3 bases; junction bases outside the gene matches: 12. The CDR3 runs 17 residues.

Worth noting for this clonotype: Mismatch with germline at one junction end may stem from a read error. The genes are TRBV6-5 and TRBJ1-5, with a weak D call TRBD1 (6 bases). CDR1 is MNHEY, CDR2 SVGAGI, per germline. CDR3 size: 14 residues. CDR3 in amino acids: CAGSLKGGYQPQHF. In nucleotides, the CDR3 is TGTGCCGGCAGTCTCAAGGGGGGATATCAGCCCCAGCATTTT.

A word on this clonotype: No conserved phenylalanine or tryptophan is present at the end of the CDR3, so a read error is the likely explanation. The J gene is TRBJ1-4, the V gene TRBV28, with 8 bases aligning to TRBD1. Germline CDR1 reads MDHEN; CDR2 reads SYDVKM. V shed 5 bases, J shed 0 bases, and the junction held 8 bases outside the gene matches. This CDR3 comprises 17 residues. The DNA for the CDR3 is TGTGCCAGCAGTGACCGGGACAGGAGTGCAACTAATGAAAAACTGTTTCTT. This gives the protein CASSDRDRSATNEKLFL.

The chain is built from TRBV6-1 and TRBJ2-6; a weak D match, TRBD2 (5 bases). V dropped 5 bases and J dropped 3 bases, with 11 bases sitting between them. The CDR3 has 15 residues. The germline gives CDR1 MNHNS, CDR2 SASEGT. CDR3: CASSPRGIGANVLTF. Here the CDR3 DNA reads TGTGCCAGCAGTCCCCGAGGGATTGGGGCCAACGTCCTGACTTTC.

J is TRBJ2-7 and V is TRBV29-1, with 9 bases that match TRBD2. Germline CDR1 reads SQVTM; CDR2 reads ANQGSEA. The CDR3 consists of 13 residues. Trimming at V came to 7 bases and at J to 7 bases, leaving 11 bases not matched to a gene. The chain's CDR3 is CSAAAGGGQEQYF. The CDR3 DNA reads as TGCAGCGCGGCGGCGGGAGGGGGACAGGAGCAGTACTTC.

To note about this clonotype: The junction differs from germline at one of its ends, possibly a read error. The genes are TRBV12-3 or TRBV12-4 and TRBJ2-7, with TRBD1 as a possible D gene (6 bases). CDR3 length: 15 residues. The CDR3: CASRHIHQGLYDQYF. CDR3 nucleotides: TGTGCCAGCAGACATATACATCAGGGGCTCTACGATCAGTACTTC.

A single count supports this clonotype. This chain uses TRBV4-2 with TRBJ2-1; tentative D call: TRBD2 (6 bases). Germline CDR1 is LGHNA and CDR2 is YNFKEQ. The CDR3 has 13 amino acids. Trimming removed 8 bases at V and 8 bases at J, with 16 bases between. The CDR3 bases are TGTGCCAGCTGCGCATCGCGGGACTATGAGCAGTTCTTC. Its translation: CASCASRDYEQFF.

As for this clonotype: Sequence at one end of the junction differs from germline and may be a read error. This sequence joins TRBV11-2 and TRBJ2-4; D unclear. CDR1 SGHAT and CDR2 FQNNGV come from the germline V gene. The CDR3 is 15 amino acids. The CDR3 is CASTTSAVTKDIQYF. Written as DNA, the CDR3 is TGTGCCAGTACCACTTCGGCGGTAACCAAAGACATTCAGTACTTC.

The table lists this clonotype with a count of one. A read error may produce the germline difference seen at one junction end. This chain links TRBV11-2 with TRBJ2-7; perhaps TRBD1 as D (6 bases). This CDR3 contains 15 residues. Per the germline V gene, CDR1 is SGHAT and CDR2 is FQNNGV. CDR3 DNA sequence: TGTCCCAGCAGCTTACGTTGGGCAGGGGAAAACGAGCAGTACTTC. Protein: CPSSLRWAGENEQYF.

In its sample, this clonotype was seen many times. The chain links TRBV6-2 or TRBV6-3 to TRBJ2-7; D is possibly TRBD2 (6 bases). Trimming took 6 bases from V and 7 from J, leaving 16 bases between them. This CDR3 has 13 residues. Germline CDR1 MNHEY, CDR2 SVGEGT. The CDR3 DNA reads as TGTGCCAGCAGGGGGGACTCCCACAAGGAGCAGTACTTC. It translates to CASRGDSHKEQYF.

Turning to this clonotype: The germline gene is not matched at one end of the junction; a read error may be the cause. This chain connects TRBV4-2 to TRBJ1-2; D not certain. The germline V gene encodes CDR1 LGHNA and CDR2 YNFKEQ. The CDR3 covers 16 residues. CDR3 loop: CTSSQGAGALLYGYTF. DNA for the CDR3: TGTACCAGCAGCCAAGGCGCCGGCGCCCTTCTCTATGGCTACACCTTC.

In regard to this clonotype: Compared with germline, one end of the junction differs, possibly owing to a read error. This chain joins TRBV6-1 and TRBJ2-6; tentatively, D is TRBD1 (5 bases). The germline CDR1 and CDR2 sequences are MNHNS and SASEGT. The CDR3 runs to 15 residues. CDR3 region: CASSEGVDGDNVLTF. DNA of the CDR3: TGTGCTAGCAGTGAAGGGGTGGATGGGGACAACGTCCTGACTTTC.

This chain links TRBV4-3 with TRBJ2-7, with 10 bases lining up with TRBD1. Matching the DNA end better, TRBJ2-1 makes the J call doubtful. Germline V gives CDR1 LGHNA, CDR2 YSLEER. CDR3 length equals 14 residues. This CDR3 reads CASSVDRGGNEQFF. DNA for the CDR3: TGCGCCAGTAGCGTGGACAGGGGGGGGAATGAGCAGTTCTTC.

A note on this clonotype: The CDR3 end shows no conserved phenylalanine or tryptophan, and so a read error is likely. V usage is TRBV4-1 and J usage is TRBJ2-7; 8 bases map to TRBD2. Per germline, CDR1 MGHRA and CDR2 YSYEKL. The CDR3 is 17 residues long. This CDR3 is CASGQERSSGALYEQYL. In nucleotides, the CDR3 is TGCGCCAGCGGCCAAGAAAGGAGTAGCGGGGCTCTCTACGAGCAGTACCTC.

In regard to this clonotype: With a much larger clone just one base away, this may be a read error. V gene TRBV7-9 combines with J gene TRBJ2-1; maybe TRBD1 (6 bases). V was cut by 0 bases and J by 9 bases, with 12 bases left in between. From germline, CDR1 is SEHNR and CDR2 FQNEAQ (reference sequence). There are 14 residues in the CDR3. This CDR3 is CASSLAGEGVEQFF. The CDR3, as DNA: TGTGCCAGCAGCTTAGCGGGAGAGGGGGTTGAGCAGTTCTTC.

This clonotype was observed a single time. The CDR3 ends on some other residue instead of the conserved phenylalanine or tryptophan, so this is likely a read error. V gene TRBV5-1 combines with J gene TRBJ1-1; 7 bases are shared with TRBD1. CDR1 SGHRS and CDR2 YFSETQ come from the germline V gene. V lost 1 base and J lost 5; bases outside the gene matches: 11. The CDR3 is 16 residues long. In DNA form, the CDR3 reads TGCGCCAGCAGCTTGTCGTCAGGGGGGGCGAAGACTGAAGCTTTCTTA. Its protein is CASSLSSGGAKTEAFL.

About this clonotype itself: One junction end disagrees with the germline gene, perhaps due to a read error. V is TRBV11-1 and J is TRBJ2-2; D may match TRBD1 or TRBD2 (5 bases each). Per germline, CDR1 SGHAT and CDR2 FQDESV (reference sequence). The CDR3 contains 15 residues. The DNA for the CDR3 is TGTGCCAGCAGCACGGGGCAGACTTACACCGGGGAGATGTTTTTT. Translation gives CASSTGQTYTGEMFF.